This T cell receptor beta chain originates from a study of T cells in Graves' hyperthyroidism and ophthalmopathy. Graves' hyperthyroidism without ophthalmopathy progression within 18 months was termed stable. Newly diagnosed hyperthyroidism patients aged 18 to 65 years had disease lasting under 2 months. Uncontrolled infection, other autoimmune disease, pregnancy or lactation barred patients from enrollment. Germline V gene data show CDR1 as DFQATT and CDR2 as SNEGSKA (reference sequence). Trimming pared 4 bases from V and 0 bases from J, leaving 12 bases between. This CDR3 has 15 residues. RNA transcripts served as the template for amplifying TCR beta CDR3 regions. The HTBI primer set drove a first-round RT-PCR of the TCR CDR3. TCRdb re-analysed the multiplex PCR reads in MiXCR, keeping a single row per CDR3 protein. The data show 600,000 or so distinct CDR3 sequences, roughly 46% seen once. Study-level points and caveats: Peripheral blood also featured most of the thyroid clonotypes expanded above 0.001.

This clonotype was detected many times. What it binds is not known. The chain couples TRBV20-1 to TRBJ2-2; D is possibly TRBD1 (6 bases). This TCR derives from a young woman with Graves' hyperthyroidism. The sample consisted of peripheral blood or thyroid tissue (not recorded which). The CDR3 DNA sequence: TGCAGTGCTACGAGGGCAGGGGCGAACACCGGGGAGCTGTTTTTT. Translating it yields CSATRAGANTGELFF.